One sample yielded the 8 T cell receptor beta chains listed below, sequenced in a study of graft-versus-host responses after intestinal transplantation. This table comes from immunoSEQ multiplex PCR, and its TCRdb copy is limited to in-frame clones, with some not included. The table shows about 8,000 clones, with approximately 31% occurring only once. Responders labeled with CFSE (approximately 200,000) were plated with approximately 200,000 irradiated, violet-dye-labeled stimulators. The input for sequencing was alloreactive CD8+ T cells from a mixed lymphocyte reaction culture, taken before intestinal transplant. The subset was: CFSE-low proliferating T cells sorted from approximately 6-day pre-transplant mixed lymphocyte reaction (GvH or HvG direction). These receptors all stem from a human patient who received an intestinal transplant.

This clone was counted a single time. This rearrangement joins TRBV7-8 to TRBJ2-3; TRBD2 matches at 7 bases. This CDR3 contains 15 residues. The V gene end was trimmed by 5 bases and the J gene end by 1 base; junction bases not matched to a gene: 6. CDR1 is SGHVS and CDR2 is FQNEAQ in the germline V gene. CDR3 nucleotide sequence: TGTGCCAGCAGCGGGAGGGGTCGCGGCACAGATACGCAGTATTTT. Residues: CASSGRGRGTDTQYF.

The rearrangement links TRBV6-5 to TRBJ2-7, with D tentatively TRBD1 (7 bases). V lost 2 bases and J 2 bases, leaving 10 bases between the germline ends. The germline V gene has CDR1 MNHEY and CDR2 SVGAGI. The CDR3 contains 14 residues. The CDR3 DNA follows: TGTGCCAGCAGTTACGCGGGACAGACCTACGAGCAGTACTTC. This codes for CASSYAGQTYEQYF.

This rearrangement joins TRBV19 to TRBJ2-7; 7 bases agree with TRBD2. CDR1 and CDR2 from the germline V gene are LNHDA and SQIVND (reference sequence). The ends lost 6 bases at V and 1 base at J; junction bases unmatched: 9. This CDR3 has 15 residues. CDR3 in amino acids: CASSPSGGWSYEQYF. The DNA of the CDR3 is TGTGCCAGTAGCCCCTCGGGAGGCTGGTCCTACGAGCAGTACTTC. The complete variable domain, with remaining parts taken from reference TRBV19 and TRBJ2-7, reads DGGITQSPKYLFRKEGQNVTLSCEQNLNHDAMYWYRQDPGQGLRLIYYSQIVNDFQKGDIAEGYSVSREKKESFPLTVTSAQKNPTAFYLCASSPSGGWSYEQYFGPGTRLTVT.

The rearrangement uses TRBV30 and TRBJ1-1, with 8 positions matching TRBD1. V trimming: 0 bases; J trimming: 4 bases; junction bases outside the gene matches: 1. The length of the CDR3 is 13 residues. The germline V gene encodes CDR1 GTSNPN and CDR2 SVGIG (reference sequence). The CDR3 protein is CAWSVTGGTEAFF. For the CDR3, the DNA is TGTGCCTGGAGTGTAACAGGGGGCACTGAAGCTTTCTTT.

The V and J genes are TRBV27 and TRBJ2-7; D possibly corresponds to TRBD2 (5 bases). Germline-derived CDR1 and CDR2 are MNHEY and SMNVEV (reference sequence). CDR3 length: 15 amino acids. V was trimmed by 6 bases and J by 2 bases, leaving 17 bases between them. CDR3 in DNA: TGTGCCAGCAGCTTACACCGGGATGCGACCTACGAGCAGTACTTC. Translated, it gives CASSLHRDATYEQYF.

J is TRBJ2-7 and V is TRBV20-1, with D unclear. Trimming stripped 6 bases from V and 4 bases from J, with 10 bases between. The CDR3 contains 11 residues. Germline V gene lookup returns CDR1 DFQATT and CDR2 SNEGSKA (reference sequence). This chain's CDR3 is CSAQSAYEQYF. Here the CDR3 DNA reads TGCAGTGCCCAGAGCGCGTACGAGCAGTACTTC.

CDR3 protein: CASSYLAGGPREQFF. As DNA, the CDR3 is TGTGCCAGCAGTTACTTAGCGGGAGGGCCCCGGGAGCAGTTCTTC. J is TRBJ2-1 and V is TRBV27, with 11 nucleotides matching TRBD2. Germline V lookup: CDR1 MNHEY, CDR2 SMNVEV (reference sequence). J was trimmed by 10 bases and V by 4 bases; bases with no gene match: 9. CDR3 size: 15 residues.

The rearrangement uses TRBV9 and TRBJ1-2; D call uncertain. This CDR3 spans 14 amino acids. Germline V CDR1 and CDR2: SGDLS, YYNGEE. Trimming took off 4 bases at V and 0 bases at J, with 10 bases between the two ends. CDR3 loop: CASSSRTPNYGYTF. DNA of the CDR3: TGTGCCAGCAGCTCCCGGACTCCTAACTATGGCTACACCTTC.